Listed below are T cell receptor beta chains from one sample, sequenced in a study of Ad26.COV2.S vaccination and SARS-CoV-2 variants. The table came from immunoSEQ multiplex PCR; TCRdb's copy has only in-frame clones and leaves some out. The table lists more than 400,000 clones, approximately 90% of them singletons. Specimen: peripheral blood, collected in a trial of Ad26.COV2.S vaccine versus placebo. The receptors here all came from a person between 18 and 65 years old who received the Ad26.COV2.S COVID-19 vaccine or a placebo. Both conserved end residues are part of each CDR3. Fields, in order: V gene, D gene, J gene, CDR3 protein. A D gene is named only where the DNA matches it firmly.

TRBV6-5	.	TRBJ1-2	CASSRGPNYGYTF
TRBV7-2	.	TRBJ1-1	CASSLAPGREEAFF
TRBV30	TRBD2	TRBJ2-2	CAWSVLTSGGAGELFF
TRBV30	TRBD2	TRBJ2-5	CARGGVGETQYF
TRBV7-2	.	TRBJ2-7	CASSWGSGPYEQYF
TRBV7-9	.	TRBJ2-1	CASTGLGQFF
TRBV5-4	TRBD2	TRBJ2-3	CASSLGGGGITDTQYF
TRBV28	TRBD1	TRBJ1-2	CASSLLGTGTAYGYTF
TRBV7-2	.	TRBJ2-7	CASSTWGENSYEQYF
TRBV30	TRBD1	TRBJ1-3	CAWSGGTGGRGNTIYF
TRBV2	.	TRBJ2-3	CASSLRLLTTDTQYF
TRBV14	TRBD1	TRBJ2-7	CASSLRPGQGPYEQYF
TRBV10-2	.	TRBJ1-5	CASSVSYSNQPQHF
TRBV2	.	TRBJ2-2	CASSNTGELFF
TRBV14	.	TRBJ1-2	CASRAGINYGYTF
TRBV28	TRBD2	TRBJ2-3	CASSPYSREGGMYF
TRBV6-2/TRBV6-3	TRBD1	TRBJ1-5	CASSYSNGQGWPQHF
TRBV6-5	.	TRBJ1-6	CASLGGGRNSPLHF
TRBV27	.	TRBJ2-7	CASSDTGFHEQYF
TRBV5-1	TRBD2	TRBJ2-7	CASSPGTSLHEQYF
TRBV29-1	.	TRBJ1-1	CSVQDGNTEAFF
TRBV5-1	TRBD2	TRBJ2-5	CASSQAPGTSGGAGETQYF
TRBV12-3/TRBV12-4	.	TRBJ2-1	CASSLLSSIRVF
TRBV9	.	TRBJ1-2	CASSAQSSTNYGYTF
TRBV2	.	TRBJ2-6	CASSDGGLGGANVLTF
TRBV4-3	.	TRBJ2-7	CASSQDTTREDYEQYF
TRBV5-4	TRBD1	TRBJ1-5	CASSLPGGNQPQHF
TRBV4-3	TRBD2	TRBJ2-1	CASSRGLAANNEQFF
TRBV3-1/TRBV3-2	TRBD2	TRBJ2-3	CASSQRGGADTQYF
TRBV6-1	TRBD1	TRBJ1-5	CASSKGQASSNQPQHF
TRBV21-1	.	TRBJ2-5	CASSKIKGEVETQYF
TRBV11-2	.	TRBJ1-1	CASSFDRRNTEAFF
TRBV29-1	.	TRBJ1-3	CSVRSGNTIYF
TRBV28	TRBD1	TRBJ1-3	CASSTDREPGNTIYF
TRBV12-3/TRBV12-4	.	TRBJ2-7	CASSRAYEQYF
TRBV30	.	TRBJ1-5	CAWTPGGANQPQHF
TRBV19	.	TRBJ2-7	CASSSGGGAYEQYF
TRBV7-2	TRBD1	TRBJ2-5	CASSQNTGGWETQYF
TRBV30	.	TRBJ2-7	CAVLGSYEQYF
TRBV7-9	TRBD1	TRBJ2-2	CASSSQGQGSNTGELFF
TRBV11-2	.	TRBJ2-1	CASSLDPVEQFF
TRBV7-9	TRBD1	TRBJ2-1	CASSPGTGFNEQFF
TRBV7-9	TRBD1	TRBJ2-6	CASSSTQGAGANVLTF
TRBV29-1	.	TRBJ1-2	CSVETTYYGYTF
TRBV24-1	.	TRBJ1-2	CATSEPVTGYTF
TRBV29-1	TRBD1	TRBJ2-1	CSVQGARFPYNEQFF
TRBV7-2	.	TRBJ1-1	CASSLGTNTEAFF
TRBV27	.	TRBJ2-2	CASSLNTGELFF
TRBV5-4	.	TRBJ2-2	CASSPRGAVPGELFF
TRBV11-3	TRBD2	TRBJ2-1	CASSNGGGRSYNEQFF
TRBV6-2/TRBV6-3	.	TRBJ2-7	CASSTGGFNYEQYF